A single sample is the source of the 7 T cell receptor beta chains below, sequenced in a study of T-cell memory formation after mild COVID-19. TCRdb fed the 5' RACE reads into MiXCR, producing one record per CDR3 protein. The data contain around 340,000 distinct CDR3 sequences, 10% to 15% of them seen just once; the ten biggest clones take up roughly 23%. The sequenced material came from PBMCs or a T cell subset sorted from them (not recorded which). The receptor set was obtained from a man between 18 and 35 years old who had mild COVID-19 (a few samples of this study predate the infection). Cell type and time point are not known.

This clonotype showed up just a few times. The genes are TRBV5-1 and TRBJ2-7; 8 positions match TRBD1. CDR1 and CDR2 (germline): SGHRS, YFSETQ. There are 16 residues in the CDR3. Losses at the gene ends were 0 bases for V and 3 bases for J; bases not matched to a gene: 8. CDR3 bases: TGCGCCAGCAGCTTGGCCCCGACAGGGGTGAACTACGAGCAGTACTTC. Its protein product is CASSLAPTGVNYEQYF.

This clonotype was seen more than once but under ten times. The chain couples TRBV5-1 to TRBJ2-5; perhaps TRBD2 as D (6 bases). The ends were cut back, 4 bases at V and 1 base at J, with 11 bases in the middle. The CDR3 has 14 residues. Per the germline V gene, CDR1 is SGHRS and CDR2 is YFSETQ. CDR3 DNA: TGCGCCAGCAGCACTTTGGGGGGCCAAGAGACCCAGTACTTC. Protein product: CASSTLGGQETQYF.

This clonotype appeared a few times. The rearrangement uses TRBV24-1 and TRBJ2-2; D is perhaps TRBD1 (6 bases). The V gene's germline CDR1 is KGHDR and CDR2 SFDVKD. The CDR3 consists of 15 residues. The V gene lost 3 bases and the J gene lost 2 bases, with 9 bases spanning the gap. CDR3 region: CATSDPGVNTGELFF. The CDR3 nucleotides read TGTGCCACCAGTGATCCAGGGGTAAACACCGGGGAGCTGTTTTTT.

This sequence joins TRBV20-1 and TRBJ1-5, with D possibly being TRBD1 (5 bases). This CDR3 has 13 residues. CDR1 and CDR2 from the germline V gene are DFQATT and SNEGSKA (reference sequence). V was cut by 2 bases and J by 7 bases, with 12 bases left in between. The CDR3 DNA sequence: TGCAGTGCTAGATATGGGGGGGACCAGCCCCAGCATTTT. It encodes CSARYGGDQPQHF.

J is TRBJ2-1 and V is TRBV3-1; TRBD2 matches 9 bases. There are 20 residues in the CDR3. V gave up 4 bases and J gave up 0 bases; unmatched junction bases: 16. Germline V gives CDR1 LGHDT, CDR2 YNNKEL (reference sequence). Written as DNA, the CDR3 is TGTGCCAGCAGCCGGGGGATTCGTGCTAGCGGGGCGCCCTCCTACAATGAGCAGTTCTTC. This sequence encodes CASSRGIRASGAPSYNEQFF.

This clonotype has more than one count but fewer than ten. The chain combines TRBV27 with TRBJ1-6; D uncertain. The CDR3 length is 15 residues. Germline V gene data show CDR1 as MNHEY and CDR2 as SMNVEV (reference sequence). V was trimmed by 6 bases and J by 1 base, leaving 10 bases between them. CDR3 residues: CASRDPGSYNSPLHF. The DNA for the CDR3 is TGTGCCAGCAGAGACCCCGGATCCTATAATTCACCCCTCCACTTT.

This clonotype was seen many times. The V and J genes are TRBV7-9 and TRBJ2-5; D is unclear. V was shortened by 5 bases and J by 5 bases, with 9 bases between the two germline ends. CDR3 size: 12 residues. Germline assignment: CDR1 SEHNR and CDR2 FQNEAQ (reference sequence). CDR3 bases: TGTGCCAGCAGCCCAACGTGGGAGACCCAGTACTTC. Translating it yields CASSPTWETQYF.